The entry below describes one T cell receptor (beta chain). Its antigen is not identified. These data come from a study of shared clonotypes between healthy human individuals. Whole-study results and caveats: Memory subsets had estimated richness that was generally smaller than that of naive subsets. With a few donors compared, around 5% of naive CD4 clonotypes were shared.

Sequenced by immunoSEQ multiplex PCR; TCRdb stores in-frame clones only, minus some. The sample lists millions of clones; just over 90% were seen once. CD45RO-negative cells were positively selected for CCR7, leaving out terminally differentiated effector memory CD45RA+ cells. HIV-negative, healthy adults without recent acute infections or vaccinations were the donors. The donor cohort consisted entirely of Caucasian adults residing in Nashville, Tennessee. This receptor was obtained from a man aged 18 to 29 in good health. Some clones in this sample may be carry-over from other donors' samples. The specimen sequenced was naive CD8+ T cells from PBMCs.

The CDR3, as DNA: TGCAGCGTTGAAGGACAGTTCGCTGAAGCTTTCTTT. It codes for CSVEGQFAEAFF. The V gene is TRBV29-1, the J gene TRBJ1-1, with a weak D call TRBD1 (5 bases). CDR3 length: 12 residues. Looked up from germline, CDR1 is SQVTM and CDR2 is ANQGSEA. The V and J ends lost 1 base and 6 bases respectively, with 9 bases between them.